What follows describes a single T cell receptor (beta chain). PCR primers comprised 60 Vbeta and 13 Jbeta primers. Assay: immunoSEQ multiplex PCR; the TCRdb copy retains only in-frame clones and omits some. Of under 90,000 clones listed, 65% to 70% are singletons. This sample is part of a study of cytomegalovirus exposure and HLA in healthy donors. Study overall: The Caucasian-associated ancestry cluster contained about 80% of the roughly 370 genotyped donors.

Germline lookup yields CDR1 MDHEN and CDR2 SYDVKM. CDR3 length: 16 residues. V dropped 4 bases and J dropped 4 bases, with 19 bases sitting between them. This clonotype was obtained from a man aged 40-49 years in good health and CMV-seropositive. The sample was PBMCs. V and J are TRBV28 and TRBJ1-2; the D gene is possibly TRBD1 (6 bases). For the CDR3, the DNA is TGTGCCAGCAGTTCGGGGACACCAACCACTGGCTATGGCTACACCTTC. It yields the protein CASSSGTPTTGYGYTF.